Listed here are 30 T cell receptor beta chains from one sample, sequenced in a study of identical twins. A single record per CDR3 protein comes from TCRdb applying MiXCR to the 5' RACE reads. This sample has some 590,000 distinct CDR3 sequences, with 9.5% to 10% found just once. The same specimen was also included in a second study, on yellow fever vaccine responses in identical twins.

Sequencing was carried out using PBMCs. The receptors here all came from a woman aged 18-29 years in good health.

This clonotype was picked up many times. V gene TRBV4-1 combines with J gene TRBJ2-1; 9 bases match TRBD1. The germline V gene has CDR1 MGHRA and CDR2 YSYEKL. This CDR3 spans 14 amino acids. J gave up 9 bases and V 3 bases, and 6 bases lay outside the gene matches. The CDR3, as DNA: TGCGCCAGCAGCCACGGACAGGGGTTTGCTGAGCAGTTCTTC. The encoded protein is CASSHGQGFAEQFF.

This clonotype showed up just a few times. This chain uses TRBV28 with TRBJ1-4; 9 bases are a match to TRBD1. The CDR3 totals 15 residues. Germline V gives CDR1 MDHEN, CDR2 SYDVKM. After removal of 3 bases from V and 7 bases from J, the junction contained 6 bases not matched to a gene. CDR3 sequence (DNA): TGTGCCAGCAGTTTCCAGGGACAGGGACCTGAAAAACTGTTTTTT. Translating it yields CASSFQGQGPEKLFF.

This clonotype was counted only a few times. The genes are TRBV5-8 and TRBJ1-3; 8 bases fit TRBD1. Per the germline V gene, CDR1 is SGHTS and CDR2 is YDEGEE. The CDR3 runs 17 residues. The V segment lost 5 bases and the J segment 0 bases; nucleotides outside the gene matches: 10. The CDR3 sequence is CASRNTGRGLSGNTIYF. CDR3 DNA: TGTGCCAGCAGAAATACGGGCAGGGGGCTCTCTGGAAACACCATATATTTT.

This clonotype was counted only a few times. The chain links TRBV6-5 to TRBJ2-5; 7 bases are shared with TRBD1. The CDR3 is 17 residues long. Germline values: CDR1 MNHEY, CDR2 SVGAGI. V dropped 0 bases and J dropped 4; count of bases not matched to a gene: 11. The CDR3 nucleotides read TGTGCCAGCAGTTACTCGGGTGCAGGGGGAATCGGAGAGACCCAGTACTTC. Its translation is CASSYSGAGGIGETQYF.

J is TRBJ2-5 and V is TRBV4-1, with 7 bases lining up with TRBD1. Germline-derived CDR1 and CDR2 are MGHRA and YSYEKL. The CDR3 loop spans 14 amino acids. J lost 3 bases, V lost 2 bases, and 3 bases had no gene match. CDR3 protein: CASSQPGQEETQYF. For the CDR3, the DNA is TGCGCCAGCAGCCAACCAGGACAGGAAGAGACCCAGTACTTC.

CDR3 residues: CASRTGLASYEQYF. Here the CDR3 DNA reads TGTGCCAGCAGAACGGGACTAGCGAGCTACGAGCAGTACTTC. The V call is TRBV12-3 or TRBV12-4, the J call TRBJ2-7; 10 positions match TRBD2. V shed 6 bases and J 3 bases; nucleotides not matched to a gene: 5. CDR3 size: 14 residues.

This chain links TRBV3-1 with TRBJ2-7; perhaps TRBD2 as D (5 bases). The V gene's germline CDR1 is LGHDT and CDR2 YNNKEL (reference sequence). The CDR3 sequence is 11 residues long. Trimming took 5 bases from V and 6 from J, leaving 8 bases between them. The CDR3 DNA reads TGTGCCAGCAGCGGAGGTATCGAGCAGTACTTC. This translates into CASSGGIEQYF.

The CDR3 bases are TGTGCCAGCACCGCCACTAGCGGGAGTCCCTACGAGCAGTACTTC. This gives the protein CASTATSGSPYEQYF. The V gene is TRBV6-1, the J gene TRBJ2-7, with TRBD2 matching 11 bases. V was clipped by 7 bases and J by 2 bases; unmatched bases: 7. This CDR3 spans 15 amino acids. The V gene's germline CDR1 is MNHNS and CDR2 SASEGT.

This clonotype was counted ten times or more. The chain uses TRBV5-1 and TRBJ2-3, with TRBD2 as a possible D gene (5 bases). Germline lookup yields CDR1 SGHRS and CDR2 YFSETQ. The V end was cut by 0 bases, the J end by 2 bases, with 16 bases between. The CDR3 runs 17 residues. The CDR3 sequence is CASSLAKWGALTDTQYF. In DNA form, the CDR3 reads TGCGCCAGCAGCTTGGCCAAGTGGGGAGCTCTCACAGATACGCAGTATTTT.

This clonotype occurred a few times. The chain couples TRBV18 to TRBJ1-1, with D hard to call. CDR3 size: 15 residues. Trimming removed 0 bases at V and 4 bases at J, with 12 bases between. CDR1 is KGHSH and CDR2 is LQKENI in the germline V gene. CDR3 sequence: CASSPPSGGSTEAFF. The CDR3 nucleotides are TGTGCCAGCTCACCACCGTCGGGAGGGAGCACTGAAGCTTTCTTT.

This clonotype was counted only a few times. The chain links TRBV5-1 to TRBJ2-1, with D perhaps TRBD1 (5 bases). Trimming removed 0 bases at V and 5 bases at J, with 9 bases between. The CDR3 spans 14 residues. CDR1 and CDR2 from the germline V gene are SGHRS and YFSETQ. The CDR3 region is CASSLVQGHNEQFF. CDR3 sequence (DNA): TGCGCCAGCAGCTTGGTGCAGGGCCACAATGAGCAGTTCTTC.

The chain is built from TRBV7-9 and TRBJ2-7, with D unresolved. The germline V gene has CDR1 SEHNR and CDR2 FQNEAQ (reference sequence). V gave up 5 bases and J gave up 3 bases, with 14 bases separating them. The CDR3 loop spans 14 amino acids. The CDR3 sequence: CASSQSWGIYEQYF. The CDR3 DNA reads TGTGCCAGCAGCCAGAGTTGGGGTATCTACGAGCAGTACTTC. Supplemented by reference TRBV7-9 and TRBJ2-7, the full variable domain reads DTGVSQNPRHKITKRGQNVTFRCDPISEHNRLYWYRQTLGQGPEFLTYFQNEAQLEKSRLLSDRFSAERPKGSFSTLEIQRTEQGDSAMYLCASSQSWGIYEQYFGPGTRLTVT.

The sample holds many counts of this clonotype. This chain links TRBV19 with TRBJ1-1; D ambiguous. The CDR3 extends over 12 amino acids. Looked up from germline, CDR1 is LNHDA and CDR2 is SQIVND (reference sequence). The germline V and J ends were trimmed by 3 bases and 10 bases, with 12 bases remaining between them. Written as DNA, the CDR3 is TGTGCCAGTAGTATCGGCGCCGGGTCAGCTTTCTTT. It encodes CASSIGAGSAFF.

This clonotype was found a few times. The rearrangement links TRBV5-1 to TRBJ2-5; D is uncertain. The CDR3 has 15 residues. V was clipped by 0 bases and J by 2 bases, with 11 bases between them. Looked up from germline, CDR1 is SGHRS and CDR2 is YFSETQ. The CDR3 loop is CASSLEAAKQETQYF. The CDR3 DNA follows: TGCGCCAGCAGCTTGGAAGCCGCAAAACAAGAGACCCAGTACTTC.

This clonotype was observed at least ten times. V usage is TRBV6-2 or TRBV6-3 and J usage is TRBJ2-7; a possible D gene is TRBD2 (6 bases). The CDR3 totals 14 residues. Per the germline V gene, CDR1 is MNHEY and CDR2 is SVGEGT. Trimming took 6 bases from V and 1 from J, leaving 13 bases between them. CDR3 DNA sequence: TGTGCCAGCAGACAGGACTACTTTTCCTACGAGCAGTACTTC. It encodes CASRQDYFSYEQYF.

This clonotype was counted many times. The chain uses TRBV12-3 or TRBV12-4 and TRBJ2-1; D may be TRBD1 (6 bases). V was cut by 4 bases and J by 7 bases, with 20 bases left in between. This CDR3 is 16 amino acids long. The CDR3 region has the DNA TGTGCCAGCAGTTCACCGGACAGACAGGCCTGGAATGAGCAGTTCTTC. Its protein is CASSSPDRQAWNEQFF.

This clonotype appeared a few times. The chain combines TRBV4-1 with TRBJ2-7; 8 bases map to TRBD1. V shed 0 bases and J 0 bases; nucleotides not matched to a gene: 10. In germline, CDR1 is MGHRA, CDR2 YSYEKL. The CDR3 sequence is 18 residues long. This chain's CDR3 is CASSQDMSGQDFSYEQYF. In DNA form, the CDR3 reads TGCGCCAGCAGCCAAGATATGTCGGGACAGGATTTCTCCTACGAGCAGTACTTC.

This clonotype has ten or more counts. The chain links TRBV7-2 to TRBJ1-4; 8 bases align to TRBD1. Germline V CDR1 and CDR2: SGHTA, FQGNSA. Trimming removed 4 bases from V and 5 bases from J; junction bases left unmatched: 6. The length of the CDR3 is 15 residues. CDR3: CASSWDRRQNEKLFF. The CDR3 region has the DNA TGTGCCAGCAGCTGGGACAGGCGGCAAAATGAAAAACTGTTTTTT.

This clonotype was observed many times. The chain combines TRBV7-3 with TRBJ2-1, with 7 bases identical to TRBD2. This CDR3 is 13 amino acids long. With 3 bases clipped from V and 6 bases from J, the junction kept 2 bases outside the gene matches. Per the germline V gene, CDR1 is SGHTA and CDR2 is FQGTGA. The CDR3: CASSFGTTNEQFF. The CDR3, as DNA: TGTGCCAGCAGCTTTGGGACTACCAATGAGCAGTTCTTC.

This clonotype showed up just a few times. This rearrangement joins TRBV28 to TRBJ2-2, with TRBD1 matching over 9 bases. Trimming at V came to 6 bases and at J to 5 bases, leaving 10 bases not matched to a gene. Germline values: CDR1 MDHEN, CDR2 SYDVKM. The CDR3 spans 16 residues. CDR3 amino acids: CASRSPGQGNTGELFF. CDR3 coding DNA: TGTGCCAGCAGATCGCCGGGACAGGGCAATACCGGGGAGCTGTTTTTT. The whole variable domain, filled in from reference TRBV28 and TRBJ2-2, reads DVKVTQSSRYLVKRTGEKVFLECVQDMDHENMFWYRQDPGLGLRLIYFSYDVKMKEKGDIPEGYSVSREKKERFSLILESASTNQTSMYLCASRSPGQGNTGELFFGEGSRLTVL.

This clonotype was observed many times. V and J are TRBV2 and TRBJ2-1; 9 bases line up with TRBD2. Germline loops: CDR1 SNHLY, CDR2 FYNNEI. The CDR3 is 15 amino acids. Unmatched junction bases numbered 4, after V lost 3 bases and J lost 4 bases. DNA of the CDR3: TGTGCCAGCAGTGATCAGCGGGAGGTTTACAATGAGCAGTTCTTC. Translated, it gives CASSDQREVYNEQFF.

V usage is TRBV20-1 and J usage is TRBJ1-2, with TRBD1 matching over 8 bases. CDR3 length equals 12 residues. V was clipped by 5 bases and J by 6 bases; unmatched bases: 5. Germline V gene data show CDR1 as DFQATT and CDR2 as SNEGSKA (reference sequence). CDR3 region: CSAGQGVNGYTF. CDR3 sequence (DNA): TGCAGTGCTGGACAGGGAGTCAATGGCTACACCTTC.

This sequence joins TRBV10-3 and TRBJ2-7; D not resolved. The CDR3 loop spans 11 amino acids. Trimming stripped 10 bases from V and 4 bases from J, with 11 bases between. CDR1 and CDR2 from the germline V gene are ENHRY and SYGVKD. CDR3 sequence reads: CATAADYEQYF. CDR3 sequence (DNA): TGTGCCACCGCAGCCGATTACGAGCAGTACTTC.

This clonotype was counted only a few times. As DNA, the CDR3 is TGTGCCAGCAGTGTCCCCAGTATCGGTCTTAAACCTAGCGAGGTCTACGAGCAGTACTTC. The encoded protein is CASSVPSIGLKPSEVYEQYF. V usage is TRBV28 and J usage is TRBJ2-7; possibly TRBD2 for D (6 bases). Between the trimmed V and J ends, which lost 5 bases and 3 bases, there was a span of 32 bases. Germline CDR1 MDHEN, CDR2 SYDVKM. This CDR3 comprises 20 residues.

There are many counts of this clonotype. This chain links TRBV5-6 with TRBJ1-2; D is perhaps TRBD1 (6 bases). Trimming cost V 4 bases and J 1 base, with 14 bases left between them. The CDR3 is made up of 15 amino acids. Germline assignment: CDR1 SGHDT and CDR2 YYEEEE. CDR3 sequence reads: CASSPRQGSNYGYTF. The CDR3 bases are TGTGCCAGCAGCCCGCGGCAGGGGAGTAACTATGGCTACACCTTC.

The sample holds many counts of this clonotype. This chain connects TRBV12-3 or TRBV12-4 to TRBJ2-1, with 9 bases fitting TRBD2. The CDR3 runs 14 residues. The ends lost 6 bases at V and 5 bases at J; junction bases unmatched: 5. The CDR3, as DNA: TGTGCCAGCAGCTTCCGCGGGGGGGACAATGAGCAGTTCTTC. Residues: CASSFRGGDNEQFF.

This clonotype came up many times. This chain connects TRBV20-1 to TRBJ2-7, with D tentatively TRBD1 (6 bases). CDR1 is DFQATT and CDR2 is SNEGSKA in the germline V gene (reference sequence). V lost 0 bases and J lost 3, with 12 bases in between. The CDR3 spans 14 residues. The CDR3 nucleotides read TGCAGTGCTAGAGAACAGGGAAAGGTCTACGAGCAGTACTTC. Translation gives CSAREQGKVYEQYF.

The chain joins TRBV2 to TRBJ2-5, with 7 bases that match TRBD1. Germline CDR1 reads SNHLY; CDR2 reads FYNNEI. V trimming: 3 bases; J trimming: 2 bases; junction bases outside the gene matches: 6. The CDR3 is 15 residues long. The CDR3 DNA reads as TGTGCCAGCAGTGATCGTGGCAGGGGGCAAGAGACCCAGTACTTC. Its protein is CASSDRGRGQETQYF.

This clonotype was picked up a small number of times. This sequence joins TRBV4-1 and TRBJ2-2, with TRBD1 identical over 8 bases. CDR1 is MGHRA, CDR2 YSYEKL, per germline. The length of the CDR3 is 17 residues. Trimming removed 1 base from V and 4 bases from J; junction bases left unmatched: 8. CDR3 nucleotides: TGCGCCAGCAGCCAAGCACTCGGACAGGGCGGCACCGGGGAGCTGTTTTTT. As protein: CASSQALGQGGTGELFF.

This clonotype was seen a few times. V gene TRBV29-1 combines with J gene TRBJ2-7, with 8 bases lining up with TRBD2. Germline V gene sequence: CDR1 SQVTM, CDR2 ANQGSEA. The CDR3 extends over 14 amino acids. Germline trimming cut 4 bases from V and 4 bases from J; bases unmatched to any gene: 9. The CDR3, as DNA: TGCAGCGTTGTGTCGGACATAGCGGGGTACGAGCAGTACTTC. This sequence encodes CSVVSDIAGYEQYF.